A single sample is the source of the 19 T cell receptor beta chains below, sequenced in a study of PD-L1 blockade in urothelial cancer. Assay used: immunoSEQ multiplex PCR; TCRdb lists only in-frame clones, some missing. This table holds 25,000 to 30,000 clones, approximately 81% found once. The time point here: peripheral blood 6 weeks after treatment start. Material: PBMCs, obtained around atezolizumab (anti-PD-L1) treatment. These receptors all come from a man aged 65 to 85 with urothelial cancer.

The rearrangement joins TRBV4-1 to TRBJ2-5; D is uncertain. The V end lost 0 bases, the J end lost 5 bases, and 22 bases lay between the germline ends. The CDR3 spans 18 residues. Germline V gives CDR1 MGHRA, CDR2 YSYEKL. CDR3 sequence reads: CASSQDVSSEFWKETQYF. DNA of the CDR3: TGCGCCAGCAGCCAAGATGTAAGCAGCGAATTTTGGAAGGAGACCCAGTACTTC.

The CDR3: CASSLLAIESYEQYF. CDR3 in DNA: TGTGCCAGCAGCTTACTAGCCATTGAGTCCTACGAGCAGTACTTC. The gene calls are TRBV7-3 and TRBJ2-7; possibly TRBD2 for D (5 bases). The germline gives CDR1 SGHTA, CDR2 FQGTGA. The CDR3 consists of 15 residues. The V end lost 2 bases, the J end lost 1 base, and 12 bases lay between the germline ends.

V usage is TRBV5-4 and J usage is TRBJ1-2; 10 bases align to TRBD1. The CDR3 covers 14 residues. V lost 0 bases to trimming and J lost 6 bases; unmatched junction nucleotides: 2. From germline, CDR1 is SGHNT and CDR2 YYREEE (reference sequence). The CDR3: CASSLGGTGDGYTF. DNA of the CDR3: TGTGCCAGCAGCTTGGGGGGGACAGGGGATGGCTACACCTTC.

The chain has TRBV6-1 and TRBJ1-1; D unclear. The germline gives CDR1 MNHNS, CDR2 SASEGT. CDR3 length: 13 amino acids. Deletions cut 4 bases from V and 1 base from J, with 7 bases between. The DNA for the CDR3 is TGTGCCAGCAGTGTAACACGGAACACTGAAGCTTTCTTT. Translation: CASSVTRNTEAFF.

This clone was found a few times. J is TRBJ2-7 and V is TRBV7-8; the match to TRBD1 covers 7 bases. The CDR3 has 15 residues. V gave up 1 base and J gave up 6 bases; unmatched junction bases: 9. CDR1 is SGHVS and CDR2 is FQNEAQ in the germline V gene. The CDR3 region has the DNA TGTGCCAGCAGCTTAGAGGGGACAGCCACTGCCGAGCAGTACTTC. Translated: CASSLEGTATAEQYF.

V is TRBV4-2 and J is TRBJ2-3, with 14 nucleotides matching TRBD2. V gave up 8 bases and J gave up 5 bases; unmatched junction bases: 9. Germline V gene lookup returns CDR1 LGHNA and CDR2 YNFKEQ. The CDR3 is 16 residues long. The CDR3 bases are TGTGCCAGCGATGCCGGGACTAGCGGGAGAAGAGATACGCAGTATTTT. It codes for CASDAGTSGRRDTQYF.

This clone was counted between two and nine times. J is TRBJ2-7 and V is TRBV4-1; 8 positions match TRBD2. The CDR3 is 15 amino acids. Germline V gene lookup returns CDR1 MGHRA and CDR2 YSYEKL. With 0 bases clipped from V and 4 bases from J, the junction kept 5 bases outside the gene matches. The CDR3 region has the DNA TGCGCCAGCAGCCAAGACGCGGGGGGAAGATACGAGCAGTACTTC. It is translated as CASSQDAGGRYEQYF.

The V call is TRBV7-3, the J call TRBJ2-7, with D possibly TRBD1 on 6 matching bases. CDR1 is SGHTA, CDR2 FQGTGA, per germline. The CDR3 loop spans 14 amino acids. Trimming left V 2 bases short and J 2 bases short, with 10 bases between. CDR3 protein: CASSLLDRTYEQYF. DNA of the CDR3: TGTGCCAGCAGCTTACTCGACAGGACCTACGAGCAGTACTTC.

The J gene is TRBJ2-2, the V gene TRBV29-1, with D possibly being TRBD2 (6 bases). The CDR3 loop spans 12 amino acids. The germline V and J ends were trimmed by 4 bases and 4 bases, with 7 bases remaining between them. Germline CDR1 is SQVTM and CDR2 is ANQGSEA. The CDR3 reads CSVVGGTGELFF. DNA for the CDR3: TGCAGCGTTGTGGGGGGCACCGGGGAGCTGTTTTTT.

The chain joins TRBV7-9 to TRBJ1-1, with TRBD1 as a possible D gene (6 bases). V lost 2 bases, J lost 5 bases, and 12 bases lay in between. CDR1 is SEHNR, CDR2 FQNEAQ, per germline (reference sequence). CDR3 length: 14 residues. The CDR3 sequence is CASSLRRGGTEAFF. DNA of the CDR3: TGTGCCAGCAGCTTACGCAGGGGCGGGACTGAAGCTTTCTTT.

V and J are TRBV29-1 and TRBJ2-5; 7 nucleotides match TRBD1. V gave up 6 bases and J gave up 5 bases; unmatched junction bases: 9. CDR3 length: 13 amino acids. Germline CDR1 and CDR2: SQVTM and ANQGSEA. The chain's CDR3 is CSVPSGQKETQYF. The CDR3 DNA sequence: TGCAGCGTGCCTTCGGGACAGAAGGAGACCCAGTACTTC.

The chain uses TRBV28 and TRBJ2-7; possible D gene TRBD1, 7 bases. This CDR3 is built from 15 residues. Germline V CDR1 and CDR2: MDHEN, SYDVKM. The ends were cut back, 5 bases at V and 4 bases at J, with 18 bases in the middle. The CDR3 protein is CASSKQGPGVYEQYF. CDR3 in DNA: TGTGCCAGCAGTAAACAGGGGCCGGGAGTTTACGAGCAGTACTTC.

The chain combines TRBV29-1 with TRBJ1-1; 10 nucleotides align to TRBD1. The CDR3 spans 13 residues. Trimming at V came to 6 bases and at J to 11 bases, leaving 12 bases not matched to a gene. The germline V gene encodes CDR1 SQVTM and CDR2 ANQGSEA. The CDR3: CSVLMTGGGGAFF. Here the CDR3 DNA reads TGCAGCGTCCTAATGACAGGGGGCGGTGGGGCTTTCTTT.

V and J are TRBV19 and TRBJ1-2, with TRBD1 matching 9 bases. J lost 0 bases, V lost 5 bases, and 10 bases had no gene match. The CDR3 spans 17 residues. The germline V gene encodes CDR1 LNHDA and CDR2 SQIVND (reference sequence). The CDR3 spells CASSLNGQGPTNYGYTF. CDR3 DNA sequence: TGTGCCAGTAGTCTGAACGGACAGGGGCCAACTAACTATGGCTACACCTTC.

For the CDR3, the DNA is TGTGCCAGCACAATCGGGGGGCGAGGAAACGAGCAGTACTTC. Its translation is CASTIGGRGNEQYF. This chain links TRBV5-6 with TRBJ2-7; tentatively, D is TRBD2 (7 bases). The CDR3 runs to 14 residues. Germline V gives CDR1 SGHDT, CDR2 YYEEEE. V shed 6 bases and J shed 5 bases, with 18 bases lying between them.

This chain uses TRBV28 with TRBJ1-1; TRBD1 aligns across 9 bases. The CDR3 loop spans 17 amino acids. With V trimmed by 2 bases and J by 4 bases, 11 bases remained unmatched. CDR1 MDHEN and CDR2 SYDVKM come from the germline V gene. The CDR3 region has the DNA TGTGCCAGCAGTTTACTAACAGGGGGCGACGGGAGCACTGAAGCTTTCTTT. Translating gives CASSLLTGGDGSTEAFF.

The chain employs TRBV5-4 and TRBJ1-3, with TRBD1 identical over 8 bases. Per germline, CDR1 SGHNT and CDR2 YYREEE (reference sequence). CDR3 length: 16 amino acids. After removal of 4 bases from V and 0 bases from J, the junction contained 6 bases not matched to a gene. The CDR3 is CASSRQGPTSGNTIYF. DNA for the CDR3: TGTGCCAGCAGCCGACAGGGGCCGACCTCTGGAAACACCATATATTTT.

V and J are TRBV19 and TRBJ1-5; D gene uncertain. The CDR3 runs 15 residues. From germline, CDR1 is LNHDA and CDR2 SQIVND (reference sequence). The V gene lost 7 bases and the J gene lost 0 bases, with 13 bases spanning the gap. The CDR3 sequence is CASTNREGSNQPQHF. The DNA of the CDR3 is TGTGCCAGTACCAACCGGGAGGGTAGCAATCAGCCCCAGCATTTT.

The rearrangement uses TRBV7-8 and TRBJ2-1; 11 bases map to TRBD1. Looked up from germline, CDR1 is SGHVS and CDR2 is FQNEAQ. J gave up 3 bases and V 4 bases, and 8 bases lay outside the gene matches. The CDR3 extends over 17 amino acids. The DNA for the CDR3 is TGTGCCAGCAGCTATACCGTAGGGACAGGGGGCTACAATGAGCAGTTCTTC. It is translated as CASSYTVGTGGYNEQFF.